What follows describes a single T cell receptor beta chain. The data originate from a study of blood T cell repertoires in COVID-19. Clinical history as reported by participants underpinned cohort assignment. In the study's own analysis: Amplification with reference gene primers provided the estimates of nucleated cell counts. Profiled with immunoSEQ multiplex PCR; TCRdb holds only in-frame clones, not every one. V and J calls and clone size follow that table, whereas D and trimming were derived from the DNA. The sample has approximately 140,000 clones; 84% are singletons. After removal of 4 bases from V and 1 base from J, the junction contained 4 bases not matched to a gene. The V gene's germline CDR1 is SGHRS and CDR2 YFSETQ. This CDR3 has 14 amino acids.

Sequencing input: PBMCs or T cells enriched from blood (not recorded which). The chain recombines TRBV5-1 with TRBJ1-1; 7 bases fit TRBD1. The clonotype originates from a woman aged 45-65 years with acute COVID-19. CDR3 loop: CASSPGTANTEAFF. The CDR3 DNA is TGCGCCAGCAGCCCAGGGACAGCGAACACTGAAGCTTTCTTT.